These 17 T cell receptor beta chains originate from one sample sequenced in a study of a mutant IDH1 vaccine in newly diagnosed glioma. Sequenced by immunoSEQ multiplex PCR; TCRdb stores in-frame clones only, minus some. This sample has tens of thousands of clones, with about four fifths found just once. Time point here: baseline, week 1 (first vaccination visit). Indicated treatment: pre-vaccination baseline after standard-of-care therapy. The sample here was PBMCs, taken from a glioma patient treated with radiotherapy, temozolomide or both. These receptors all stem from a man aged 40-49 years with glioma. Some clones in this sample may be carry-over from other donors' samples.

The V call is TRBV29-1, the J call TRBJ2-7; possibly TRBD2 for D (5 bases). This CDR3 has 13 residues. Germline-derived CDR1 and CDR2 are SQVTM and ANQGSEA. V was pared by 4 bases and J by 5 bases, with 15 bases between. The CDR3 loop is CSVGGTSPDEQYF. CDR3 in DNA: TGCAGCGTTGGGGGTACTAGTCCGGACGAGCAGTACTTC.

The DNA for the CDR3 is TGTGCCAGCAGTGAATGGAGGGGTACCGGGGAGCTGTTTTTT. This encodes CASSEWRGTGELFF. This chain connects TRBV25-1 to TRBJ2-2; TRBD2 might be the D (6 bases). Germline assignment: CDR1 MGHDK and CDR2 SYGVNS. The V end was cut by 1 base, the J end by 5 bases, with 8 bases between. The CDR3 has 14 residues.

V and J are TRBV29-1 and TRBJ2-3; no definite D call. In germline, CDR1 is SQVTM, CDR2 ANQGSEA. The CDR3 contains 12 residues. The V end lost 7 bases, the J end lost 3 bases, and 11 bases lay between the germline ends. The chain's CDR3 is CSGQLGTDTQYF. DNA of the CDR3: TGCAGCGGACAACTTGGAACAGATACGCAGTATTTT.

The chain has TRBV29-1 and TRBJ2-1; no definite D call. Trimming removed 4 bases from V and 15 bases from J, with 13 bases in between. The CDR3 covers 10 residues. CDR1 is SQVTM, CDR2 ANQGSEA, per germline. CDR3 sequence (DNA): TGCAGCGTTGTAATCTCTAACCCGTTCTTC. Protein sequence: CSVVISNPFF.

The chain's CDR3 is CSVEGRSAYEQYF. The DNA for the CDR3 is TGCAGCGTTGAGGGCCGAAGTGCCTACGAGCAGTACTTC. The chain employs TRBV29-1 and TRBJ2-7; unclear D gene. The CDR3 runs 13 residues. Germline values: CDR1 SQVTM, CDR2 ANQGSEA. Deletions cut 3 bases from V and 2 bases from J, with 11 bases between.

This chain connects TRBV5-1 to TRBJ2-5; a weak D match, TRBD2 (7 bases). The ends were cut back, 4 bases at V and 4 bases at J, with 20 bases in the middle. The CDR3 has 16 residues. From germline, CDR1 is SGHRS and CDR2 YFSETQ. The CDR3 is CASSLGVGGRVETQYF. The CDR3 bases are TGCGCCAGCAGCCTCGGTGTGGGGGGGCGAGTAGAGACCCAGTACTTC.

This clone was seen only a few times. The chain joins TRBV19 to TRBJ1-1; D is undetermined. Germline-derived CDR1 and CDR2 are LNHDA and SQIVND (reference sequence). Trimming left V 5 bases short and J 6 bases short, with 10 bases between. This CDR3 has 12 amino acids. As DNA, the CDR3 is TGTGCCAGTAGTCCCGGGCGGGCTGAAGCTTTCTTT. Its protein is CASSPGRAEAFF.

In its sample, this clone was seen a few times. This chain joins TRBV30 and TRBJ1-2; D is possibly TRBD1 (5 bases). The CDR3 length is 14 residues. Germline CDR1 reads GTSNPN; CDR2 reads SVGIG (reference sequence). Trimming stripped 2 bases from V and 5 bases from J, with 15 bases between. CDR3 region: CAWSRDSGRYGYTF. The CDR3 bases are TGTGCCTGGAGTAGAGACAGCGGAAGATATGGCTACACCTTC.

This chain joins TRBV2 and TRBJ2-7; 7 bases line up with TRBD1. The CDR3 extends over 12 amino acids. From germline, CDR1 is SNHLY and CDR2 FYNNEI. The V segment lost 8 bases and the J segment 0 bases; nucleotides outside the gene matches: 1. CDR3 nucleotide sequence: TGTGCCAGCGCAGGGGGCTCCTACGAGCAGTACTTC. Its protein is CASAGGSYEQYF.

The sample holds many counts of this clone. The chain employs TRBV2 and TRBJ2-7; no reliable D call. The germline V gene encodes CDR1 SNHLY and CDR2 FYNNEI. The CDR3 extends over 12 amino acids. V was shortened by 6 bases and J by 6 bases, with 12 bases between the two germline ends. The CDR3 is CASRTRRLEQYF. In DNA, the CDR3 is TGTGCCAGCAGGACACGGCGCCTCGAGCAGTACTTC.

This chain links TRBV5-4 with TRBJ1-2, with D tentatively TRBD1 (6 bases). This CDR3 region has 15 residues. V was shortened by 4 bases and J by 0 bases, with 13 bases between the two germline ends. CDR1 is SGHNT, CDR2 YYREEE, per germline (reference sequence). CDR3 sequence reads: CASSPDSSTNYGYTF. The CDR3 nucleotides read TGTGCCAGCAGCCCGGACAGTTCCACTAACTATGGCTACACCTTC.

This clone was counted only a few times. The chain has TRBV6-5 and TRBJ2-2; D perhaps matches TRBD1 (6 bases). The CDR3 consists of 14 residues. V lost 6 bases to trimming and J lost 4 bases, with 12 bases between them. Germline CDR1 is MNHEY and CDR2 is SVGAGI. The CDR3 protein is CASRLAGVTGELFF. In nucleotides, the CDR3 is TGTGCCAGCAGACTCGCAGGGGTCACCGGGGAGCTGTTTTTT.

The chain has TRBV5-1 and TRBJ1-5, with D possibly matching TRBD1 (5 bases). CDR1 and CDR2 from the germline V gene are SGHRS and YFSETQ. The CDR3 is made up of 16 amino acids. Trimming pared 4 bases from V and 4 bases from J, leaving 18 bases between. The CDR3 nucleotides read TGCGCCAGCAGCCCCCTAGGGAGGGGTAAAAATCAGCCCCAGCATTTT. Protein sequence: CASSPLGRGKNQPQHF. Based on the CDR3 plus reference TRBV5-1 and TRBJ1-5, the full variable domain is KAGVTQTPRYLIKTRGQQVTLSCSPISGHRSVSWYQQTPGQGLQFLFEYFSETQRNKGNFPGRFSGRQFSNSRSEMNVSTLELGDSALYLCASSPLGRGKNQPQHFGDGTRLSIL.

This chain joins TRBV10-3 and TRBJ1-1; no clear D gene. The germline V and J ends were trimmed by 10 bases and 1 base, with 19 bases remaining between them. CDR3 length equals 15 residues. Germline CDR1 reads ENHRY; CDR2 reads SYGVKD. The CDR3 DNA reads TGTGCCACCACGGTCGCCGGGGAAAAGAACACTGAAGCTTTCTTT. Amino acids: CATTVAGEKNTEAFF.

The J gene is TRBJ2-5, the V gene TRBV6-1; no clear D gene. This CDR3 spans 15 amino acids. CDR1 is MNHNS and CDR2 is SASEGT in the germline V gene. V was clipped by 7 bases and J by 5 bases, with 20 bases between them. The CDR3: CASTIRERAWETQYF. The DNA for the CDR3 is TGTGCCAGCACCATCAGAGAGCGAGCTTGGGAGACCCAGTACTTC.

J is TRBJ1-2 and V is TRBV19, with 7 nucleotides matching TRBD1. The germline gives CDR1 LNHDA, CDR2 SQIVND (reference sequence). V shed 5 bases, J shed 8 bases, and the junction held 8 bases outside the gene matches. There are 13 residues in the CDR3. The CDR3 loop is CASSVNRGWGYTF. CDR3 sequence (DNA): TGTGCCAGTAGTGTCAACAGGGGTTGGGGCTACACCTTC. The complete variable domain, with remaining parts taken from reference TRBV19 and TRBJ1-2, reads DGGITQSPKYLFRKEGQNVTLSCEQNLNHDAMYWYRQDPGQGLRLIYYSQIVNDFQKGDIAEGYSVSREKKESFPLTVTSAQKNPTAFYLCASSVNRGWGYTFGSGTRLTVV.

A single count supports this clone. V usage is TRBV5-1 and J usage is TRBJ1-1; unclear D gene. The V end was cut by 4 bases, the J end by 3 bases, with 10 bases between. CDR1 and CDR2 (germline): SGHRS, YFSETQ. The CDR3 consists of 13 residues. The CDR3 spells CASSRIKDTEAFF. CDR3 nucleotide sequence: TGCGCCAGCAGCAGAATAAAGGACACTGAAGCTTTCTTT. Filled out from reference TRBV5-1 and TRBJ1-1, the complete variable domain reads KAGVTQTPRYLIKTRGQQVTLSCSPISGHRSVSWYQQTPGQGLQFLFEYFSETQRNKGNFPGRFSGRQFSNSRSEMNVSTLELGDSALYLCASSRIKDTEAFFGQGTRLTVV.